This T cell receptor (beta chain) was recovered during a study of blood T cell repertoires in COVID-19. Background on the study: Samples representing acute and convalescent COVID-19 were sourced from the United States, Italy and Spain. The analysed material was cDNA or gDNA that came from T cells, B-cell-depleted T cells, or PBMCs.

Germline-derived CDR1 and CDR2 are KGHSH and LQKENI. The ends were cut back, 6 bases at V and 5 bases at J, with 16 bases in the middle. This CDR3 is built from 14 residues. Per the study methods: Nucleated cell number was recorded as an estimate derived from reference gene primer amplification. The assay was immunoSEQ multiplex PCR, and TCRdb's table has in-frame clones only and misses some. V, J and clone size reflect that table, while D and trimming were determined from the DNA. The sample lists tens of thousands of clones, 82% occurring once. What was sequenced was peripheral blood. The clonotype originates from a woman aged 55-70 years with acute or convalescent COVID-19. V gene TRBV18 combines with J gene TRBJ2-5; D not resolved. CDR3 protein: CASSLTPEVETQYF. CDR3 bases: TGTGCCAGCTCCCTAACCCCTGAAGTCGAGACCCAGTACTTC.